The subject of this entry is one TCR beta chain. What it binds is not known. Germline lookup yields CDR1 SGHTA and CDR2 FQGNSA. The CDR3 sequence is 16 residues long. V shed 1 base and J shed 4 bases, with 13 bases lying between them. The repertoire was sequenced with immunoSEQ multiplex PCR; TCRdb's copy has only in-frame clones and lacks some. The repertoire holds tens of thousands of clones, with about 94% as singletons. Regulatory T cells were sorted as CD4+CD25hiCD127low/negative. These data are taken from a study of B cell selection in AIRE deficiency. Study findings and constraints: Only 9.3% of a few thousand shared Treg sequences were patient-specific; 31.6% healthy-specific.

The chain is built from TRBV7-2 and TRBJ2-2, with unresolved D. This TCR derives from a human donor with AIRE deficiency. The source material was Tregs sorted from PBMCs. The CDR3 reads CASSLVRTVSTGELFF. The CDR3, as DNA: TGTGCCAGCAGCTTAGTTAGGACGGTGTCCACCGGGGAGCTGTTTTTT.